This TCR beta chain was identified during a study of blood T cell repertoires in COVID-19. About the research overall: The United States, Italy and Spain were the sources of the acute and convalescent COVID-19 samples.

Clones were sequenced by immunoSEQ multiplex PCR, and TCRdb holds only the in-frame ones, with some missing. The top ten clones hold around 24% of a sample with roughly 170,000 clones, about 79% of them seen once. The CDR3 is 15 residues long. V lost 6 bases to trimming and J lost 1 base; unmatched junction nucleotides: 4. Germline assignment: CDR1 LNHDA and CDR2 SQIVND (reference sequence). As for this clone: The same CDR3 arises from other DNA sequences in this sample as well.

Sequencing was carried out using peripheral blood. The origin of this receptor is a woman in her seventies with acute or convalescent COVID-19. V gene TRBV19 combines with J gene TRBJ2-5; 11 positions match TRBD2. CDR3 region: CASSKLAGVQETQYF. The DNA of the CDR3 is TGTGCCAGTAGCAAACTAGCGGGAGTCCAAGAGACCCAGTACTTC.